The 28 T cell receptor beta chains below all came from one sample that was sequenced in a study of memory CD8 T cells in hepatitis C reinfection. The table came from immunoSEQ multiplex PCR; TCRdb's copy has only in-frame clones and leaves some out. The sample yields some 40,000 clones, roughly 90% seen once. Time point defined: peak reinfection, 3 to 8 weeks after reinfection detection. The sorted cells went straight to TCR sequencing with no prior in vitro expansion. The sample taken for sequencing was naive CD8+ T cells sorted from blood. The receptors derive from a man aged 18 to 30 with hepatitis C virus infection.

The chain uses TRBV4-1 and TRBJ2-1, with D maybe TRBD2 (5 bases). The V gene lost 2 bases and the J gene lost 9 bases, with 17 bases spanning the gap. The CDR3 runs 15 residues. The germline CDR1 and CDR2 sequences are MGHRA and YSYEKL. CDR3 in DNA: TGCGCCAGCAGCCAAAGGGTGTCTAGCCTCTCTGAGCAGTTCTTC. It encodes CASSQRVSSLSEQFF.

This clone has just a few counts. The CDR3 sequence: CASSYSTRDEQYF. CDR3 bases: TGTGCCAGCAGTTACTCAACCAGGGACGAGCAGTACTTC. The chain links TRBV6-5 to TRBJ2-7, with D possibly matching TRBD1 (5 bases). Trimming cost V 0 bases and J 5 bases, with 8 bases left between them. The CDR3 is 13 residues long. In germline, CDR1 is MNHEY, CDR2 SVGAGI.

This chain uses TRBV28 with TRBJ1-1; D unclear. V was clipped by 3 bases and J by 2 bases, with 10 bases between them. The CDR3 length is 14 residues. CDR1 and CDR2 from the germline V gene are MDHEN and SYDVKM. The CDR3 is CASSLSGPNTEAFF. CDR3 nucleotides: TGTGCCAGCAGTTTGAGCGGACCCAACACTGAAGCTTTCTTT.

The chain employs TRBV11-2 and TRBJ2-3, with a possible D match to TRBD2 (6 bases). In germline, CDR1 is SGHAT, CDR2 FQNNGV. This CDR3 region has 17 residues. Trimming pared 5 bases from V and 2 bases from J, leaving 20 bases between. In DNA, the CDR3 is TGTGCCAGCAGCGGCGGGGAAGGGTCGTTCTACACAGATACGCAGTATTTT. Its translation is CASSGGEGSFYTDTQYF.

The V call is TRBV27, the J call TRBJ2-7; 13 bases are a match to TRBD2. The junction had 0 bases not matched to a gene; V was cut back by 4 bases and J by 3 bases. From germline, CDR1 is MNHEY and CDR2 SMNVEV (reference sequence). The CDR3 is made up of 14 amino acids. The DNA of the CDR3 is TGTGCCAGCAGTTGGACTAGCGGGAGCTACGAGCAGTACTTC. Its translation is CASSWTSGSYEQYF.

The V call is TRBV7-9, the J call TRBJ1-6; 7 bases align to TRBD1. CDR1 is SEHNR and CDR2 is FQNEAQ in the germline V gene (reference sequence). Germline trimming cut 5 bases from V and 9 bases from J; bases unmatched to any gene: 10. The CDR3 spans 15 residues. In DNA form, the CDR3 reads TGTGCCAGCAGCCCCCAGGGGGTAGGGGGTTCACCCCTCCACTTT. Translating it yields CASSPQGVGGSPLHF.

The rearrangement links TRBV5-1 to TRBJ1-4; 7 nucleotides match TRBD1. CDR3 length: 15 amino acids. Germline V gene data show CDR1 as SGHRS and CDR2 as YFSETQ. Unmatched junction bases numbered 8, after V lost 4 bases and J lost 5 bases. The DNA for the CDR3 is TGCGCCAGCAGCGAGGAGGGGGCCGCAAATGAAAAACTGTTTTTT. Translating gives CASSEEGAANEKLFF.

The chain employs TRBV5-6 and TRBJ2-1, with 11 nucleotides matching TRBD2. The germline gives CDR1 SGHDT, CDR2 YYEEEE. J gave up 5 bases and V 0 bases, and 1 base lay outside the gene matches. This CDR3 is 15 amino acids long. CDR3 protein: CASSLGLAGNNEQFF. CDR3 coding DNA: TGTGCCAGCAGCTTGGGACTAGCGGGAAACAATGAGCAGTTCTTC.

This clone was seen only once. CDR3 in DNA: TGTGCCAGTAGTATCCTCTCGGTCAATGGCTACACCTTC. This encodes CASSILSVNGYTF. The rearrangement joins TRBV19 to TRBJ1-2; D gene uncertain. This CDR3 comprises 13 residues. Trimming cost V 3 bases and J 6 bases, with 11 bases left between them. Germline V lookup: CDR1 LNHDA, CDR2 SQIVND (reference sequence).

The CDR3 sequence: CASSPRTGTDPTNTGELFF. In DNA, the CDR3 is TGTGCCAGCTCACCAAGGACAGGGACCGACCCCACGAACACCGGGGAGCTGTTTTTT. This sequence joins TRBV18 and TRBJ2-2, with 8 nucleotides matching TRBD1. The CDR3 extends over 19 amino acids. Germline V CDR1 and CDR2: KGHSH, LQKENI. The ends lost 2 bases at V and 0 bases at J; junction bases unmatched: 11.

CDR3 sequence reads: CASSPPGLAGNTGELFF. The CDR3 DNA reads as TGTGCCAGCAGCCCCCCGGGACTAGCGGGGAACACCGGGGAGCTGTTTTTT. This rearrangement joins TRBV5-4 to TRBJ2-2, with 12 bases matching TRBD2. The CDR3 sequence is 17 residues long. V gave up 4 bases and J gave up 1 base; unmatched junction bases: 5. Looked up from germline, CDR1 is SGHNT and CDR2 is YYREEE (reference sequence).

The gene calls are TRBV5-4 and TRBJ1-2; 7 bases fit TRBD1. J lost 7 bases, V lost 0 bases, and 9 bases had no gene match. Germline CDR1 and CDR2: SGHNT and YYREEE (reference sequence). The CDR3 runs 15 residues. CDR3 nucleotides: TGTGCCAGCAGCTTGGAAGAAGGGGGCGATCTTGGCTACACCTTC. Translation gives CASSLEEGGDLGYTF. The variable domain in full, with the rest retrieved from reference TRBV5-4 and TRBJ1-2, is ETGVTQSPTHLIKTRGQQVTLRCSSQSGHNTVSWYQQALGQGPQFIFQYYREEENGRGNFPPRFSGLQFPNYSSELNVNALELDDSALYLCASSLEEGGDLGYTFGSGTRLTVV.

The V and J genes are TRBV9 and TRBJ2-7; 9 bases map to TRBD2. The CDR3 loop spans 15 amino acids. Looked up from germline, CDR1 is SGDLS and CDR2 is YYNGEE. Trimming cost V 4 bases and J 1 base; bases outside gene matches: 6. CDR3 loop: CASSPGLARSYEQYF. The CDR3 DNA reads TGTGCCAGCAGCCCGGGACTAGCACGATCCTACGAGCAGTACTTC.

V is TRBV30 and J is TRBJ1-5, with 9 bases identical to TRBD1. This CDR3 has 14 residues. J was trimmed by 5 bases and V by 2 bases; bases with no gene match: 4. From germline, CDR1 is GTSNPN and CDR2 SVGIG (reference sequence). The CDR3 region has the DNA TGTGCCTGGAGTCGGGACAGGGCCTATCAGCCCCAGCATTTT. Translating gives CAWSRDRAYQPQHF.

The rearrangement uses TRBV27 and TRBJ1-2; 12 bases match TRBD1. Germline assignment: CDR1 MNHEY and CDR2 SMNVEV (reference sequence). There are 15 residues in the CDR3. V dropped 7 bases and J dropped 4; count of bases not matched to a gene: 7. In nucleotides, the CDR3 is TGTGCCAGCACCCCTGGGACAGGGGGCGTCTATGGCTACACCTTC. Protein: CASTPGTGGVYGYTF.

As for this clone: One end of the junction is discordant with germline, which a read error may explain. CDR3: CASSSWGGSYDEQFF. Written as DNA, the CDR3 is TGTGCCAGCAGCTCCTGGGGGGGGTCCTACGATGAGCAGTTCTTC. The chain carries TRBV7-9 and TRBJ2-1; TRBD2 aligns across 7 bases. The germline V gene has CDR1 SEHNR and CDR2 FQNEAQ (reference sequence). The CDR3 covers 15 residues. Supplemented by reference TRBV7-9 and TRBJ2-1, the full variable domain reads DTGVSQNPRHKITKRGQNVTFRCDPISEHNRLYWYRQTLGQGPEFLTYFQNEAQLEKSRLLSDRFSAERPKGSFSTLEIQRTEQGDSAMYLCASSSWGGSYDEQFFGPGTRLTVL.

To note about this clone: Additional DNA sequences in this sample encode the identical CDR3. The chain uses TRBV9 and TRBJ2-2; D not resolved. There are 14 residues in the CDR3. V was clipped by 2 bases and J by 4 bases, with 9 bases between them. The V gene's germline CDR1 is SGDLS and CDR2 YYNGEE. CDR3: CASSVGGGTGELFF. The CDR3 nucleotides are TGTGCCAGCAGCGTCGGCGGTGGCACCGGGGAGCTGTTTTTT.

A single count supports this clone. The J gene is TRBJ1-1, the V gene TRBV4-1; TRBD1 aligns across 10 bases. The CDR3 spans 17 residues. After removal of 2 bases from V and 0 bases from J, the junction contained 6 bases not matched to a gene. Germline CDR1 reads MGHRA; CDR2 reads YSYEKL. CDR3 sequence reads: CASSQMGQGLMNTEAFF. CDR3 bases: TGCGCCAGCAGCCAAATGGGACAGGGGTTGATGAACACTGAAGCTTTCTTT.

This chain connects TRBV5-1 to TRBJ2-7; D ambiguous. CDR3 size: 13 residues. The V and J ends lost 1 base and 5 bases respectively, with 10 bases between them. Germline CDR1 and CDR2: SGHRS and YFSETQ. DNA for the CDR3: TGCGCCAGCAGCTTGTTTTTAGGAGACGAGCAGTACTTC. This sequence encodes CASSLFLGDEQYF.

The chain uses TRBV6-5 and TRBJ2-1; 9 bases are shared with TRBD2. The CDR3 runs 16 residues. Germline V gene data show CDR1 as MNHEY and CDR2 as SVGAGI. V shed 4 bases and J 5 bases; nucleotides not matched to a gene: 9. The CDR3 nucleotides are TGTGCCAGCAGTTGGGGTAGCGGGAGTATTGACAATGAGCAGTTCTTC. Amino acid sequence: CASSWGSGSIDNEQFF.

The rearrangement uses TRBV9 and TRBJ2-1; no reliable D call. Per the germline V gene, CDR1 is SGDLS and CDR2 is YYNGEE. There are 17 residues in the CDR3. With 3 bases removed from V and 3 bases from J, the gap between germline ends came to 19 bases. This CDR3 reads CASSAGWLGSLYNEQFF. Written as DNA, the CDR3 is TGTGCCAGCAGCGCCGGATGGCTAGGATCCCTCTACAATGAGCAGTTCTTC.

The chain joins TRBV15 to TRBJ2-7; D not resolved. The ends were cut back, 3 bases at V and 7 bases at J, with 13 bases in the middle. CDR3 size: 13 residues. Germline V gene sequence: CDR1 LNHNV, CDR2 YYDKDF (reference sequence). CDR3 coding DNA: TGTGCCACCAGCAGCTTGACGGGTCTGGAGCAGTACGTC. This codes for CATSSLTGLEQYV.

The chain links TRBV7-3 to TRBJ2-1; TRBD2 matches at 7 bases. Trimming at V came to 4 bases and at J to 10 bases, leaving 7 bases not matched to a gene. Germline-derived CDR1 and CDR2 are SGHTA and FQGTGA. The CDR3 has 13 amino acids. The CDR3 region is CASSSSGAGEQFF. For the CDR3, the DNA is TGTGCCAGCAGCTCATCAGGAGCGGGGGAGCAGTTCTTC.

The chain is built from TRBV25-1 and TRBJ2-6, with D possibly being TRBD1 (6 bases). Between the trimmed V and J ends, which lost 7 bases and 0 bases, there was a span of 16 bases. The CDR3 loop spans 17 amino acids. CDR1 is MGHDK, CDR2 SYGVNS, per germline. CDR3 loop: CASMGTDRYSGANVLTF. The CDR3 DNA reads as TGTGCCAGCATGGGAACGGACAGATACTCTGGGGCCAACGTCCTGACTTTC.

As concerns this clone: The missing conserved phenylalanine or tryptophan at the end of this CDR3 makes a read error likely. The chain has TRBV5-5 and TRBJ1-6; 8 bases align to TRBD1. The CDR3 is 14 residues long. Unmatched junction bases numbered 2, after V lost 0 bases and J lost 9 bases. Germline values: CDR1 SGHKS, CDR2 YYEKEE (reference sequence). The CDR3 sequence is CASSLGTGISPLHL. The CDR3 region has the DNA TGTGCCAGCAGCTTGGGGACAGGGATTTCACCCCTCCACCTT.

Regarding this clone: This sample includes further DNA sequences coding for the same CDR3. The V and J genes are TRBV7-9 and TRBJ1-5, with D maybe TRBD1 (6 bases). The V end lost 2 bases, the J end lost 2 bases, and 7 bases lay between the germline ends. This CDR3 spans 14 amino acids. Germline V CDR1 and CDR2: SEHNR, FQNEAQ (reference sequence). CDR3 DNA sequence: TGTGCCAGCAGCTTATCAGGGGGCAATCAGCCCCAGCATTTT. This gives the protein CASSLSGGNQPQHF.

This chain joins TRBV29-1 and TRBJ2-1, with TRBD1 matching over 11 bases. CDR3 length equals 15 residues. Unmatched junction bases numbered 6, after V lost 3 bases and J lost 5 bases. Germline CDR1 reads SQVTM; CDR2 reads ANQGSEA. DNA for the CDR3: TGCAGCGTTGAGGGACAGGGGGTGGTAGACAATGAGCAGTTCTTC. This encodes CSVEGQGVVDNEQFF.

The chain links TRBV29-1 to TRBJ1-1, with D tentatively TRBD1 (6 bases). The CDR3 length is 15 residues. The ends were cut back, 0 bases at V and 3 bases at J, with 14 bases in the middle. Germline loops: CDR1 SQVTM, CDR2 ANQGSEA. The CDR3 protein is CSVEEGGSVDTEAFF. The CDR3, as DNA: TGCAGCGTTGAAGAAGGGGGTTCGGTCGACACTGAAGCTTTCTTT.